The sequence of this T cell receptor (beta chain) was determined in a study of identical twins (dated by TCRdb to the mid-2010s). For context, the study as a whole: TCR alpha and beta repertoires from monozygotic twins, unrelated adults of various ages and cord blood were deep-sequenced to test whether fetal clonotypes persist. To rule out contamination, the twin experiments were replicated at different times with different library preparation protocols.

Every donor in the study was a healthy Caucasian. The twin cohort comprised three pairs of female monozygotic twins, all aged roughly 18 to 30 years. Peripheral blood mononuclear cells were used as the source from which RNA for TCR libraries was isolated. The protocol used for the library was 5' RACE. The sequencer was an Illumina HiSeq 2000. Template switching added a universal primer binding site, and the final cDNA carried a unique molecular identifier that allowed TCR cDNA molecules to be counted accurately. Specific primers in the conserved constant-segment region were used to synthesize first-strand cDNA for TCR alpha and beta chains. To control for contamination, every cDNA library carried two barcodes: a SMART-Mk sample barcode plus Illumina barcodes. Two successive PCR steps introduced TruSeq adapter sequences along with Illumina sample barcodes. Sequencing of the TCR alpha and beta cDNA libraries was done on the Illumina HiSeq platform using custom primers. For the original study's pipeline: Raw reads were processed with MiGEC to extract unique molecular identifiers, and MiXCR was used to determine CDR3 positions. For each individual, recombination models were inferred using an EM algorithm with the repgenHMM and IGoR tools. The tcR package in R was used for shared clonotype analysis, with sharing normalized by the product of cloneset sizes. Out-of-frame nonproductive sequences were analyzed to study raw recombination free of thymic and clonal selection effects. TCRdb trimmed the raw reads at Q25, called clones with MiXCR and kept productive beta chains. Each record represents a unique CDR3 protein, reported with the most common genes and DNA among its rows. The V and J calls here are based on TCRdb, not the publication. Within this sample are about 660,000 distinct CDR3 sequences, with under 9% of them counted one time only. About 0.98% of the sample is held by the ten biggest clonotypes.

The investigation overall reported the following: Compared with coincidental sharing between unrelated individuals, out-of-frame TCR alpha sequences shared between twins showed an excess of sequences with low generation probability. Because the same donors could not be followed over many years, the conclusions relied on cross-sectional statistical analysis. Recombination models systematically underestimated out-of-frame TCR alpha sharing in monozygotic twins but agreed with sharing between unrelated individuals. A weaker excess of twin sharing was found in beta out-of-frame sequences because the signal-to-noise ratio was lowered by fewer shared sequences. Fewer insertions were carried by abundant cord blood beta clonotypes, a similar but weaker trend appeared in young adult naive repertoires, and no such trend appeared in memory repertoires. Zero-insertion analyses could be partly confounded by invariant T cells such as MAIT and iNKT, although diverse VJ usage argued against such confounding for most clonotypes.

With regard to this clonotype: What antigen it recognizes has not been identified. No base qualities exist here, and no much larger clone lies one base off it.

Including the terminal cysteine and phenylalanine, the CDR3 comprises 15 residues. The entry retains the CDR3 DNA only, 45 bases that are in frame from base 1. The V end loses 0 bases and the J end loses 3 bases, and a stretch of 15 bases separates them. Via the germline V gene (reference sequence), CDR1 is DFQATT and CDR2 SNEGSKA. These same data were also listed under a study on yellow fever vaccine responses in identical twins. Taken from the second paper: According to the authors, the vaccine-induced T cell response in identical twins seemed to be partly convergent and partly specific to each individual. In the study, vaccine-responding T cell clones were precisely tracked in identical twins.

The chain was built from TRBV20-1 and TRBJ2-7, with a tentative D gene TRBD1 over 6 matching bases. The sequence was obtained from a woman in her late teens or twenties in good health. The sample was PBMCs. The DNA reads TGCAGTGCTAGAGATAGGGGCGGACAGATCTACGAGCAGTACTTC. Its protein is CSARDRGGQIYEQYF.